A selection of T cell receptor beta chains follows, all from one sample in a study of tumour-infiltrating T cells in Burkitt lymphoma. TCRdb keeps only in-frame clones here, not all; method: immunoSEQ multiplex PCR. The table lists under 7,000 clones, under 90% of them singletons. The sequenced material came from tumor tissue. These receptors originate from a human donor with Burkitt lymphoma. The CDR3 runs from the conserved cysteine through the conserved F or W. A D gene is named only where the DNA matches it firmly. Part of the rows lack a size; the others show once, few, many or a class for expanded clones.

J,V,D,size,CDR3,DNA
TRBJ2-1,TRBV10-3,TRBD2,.,CATRREGRDRNEQFF,TGTGCCACCCGGAGGGAAGGGAGGGACCGGAATGAGCAGTTCTTC
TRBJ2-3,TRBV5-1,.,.,CASSLEGRASTDTQYF,TGCGCCAGCAGCTTGGAGGGCAGGGCTAGCACAGATACGCAGTATTTT
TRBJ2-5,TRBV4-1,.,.,CASSLRTGRSQETQYF,TGCGCCAGCAGCCTGCGAACGGGACGTTCCCAAGAGACCCAGTACTTC
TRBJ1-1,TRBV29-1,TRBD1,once,CSVTQGPEAFF,TGCAGCGTCACACAGGGGCCGGAAGCTTTCTTT
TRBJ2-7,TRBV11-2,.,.,CASSGGGTAAYEQYF,TGTGCCAGCAGCGGAGGGGGGACAGCAGCCTACGAGCAGTACTTC
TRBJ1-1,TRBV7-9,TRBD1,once,CASSPRKTGDRGYEAFF,TGTGCCAGCAGCCCGAGAAAAACCGGGGACAGGGGCTATGAAGCTTTCTTT
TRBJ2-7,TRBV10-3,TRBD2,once,CAISESPSGTSEQYF,TGTGCCATCAGTGAGTCCCCTAGCGGGACTTCCGAGCAGTACTTC
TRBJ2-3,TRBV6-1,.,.,CASSEGVQNTDTQYF,TGTGCCAGCAGTGAAGGGGTCCAGAACACAGATACGCAGTATTTT
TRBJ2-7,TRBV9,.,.,CASSVDQGNYEQYF,TGTGCCAGCAGCGTAGATCAGGGGAACTACGAGCAGTACTTC
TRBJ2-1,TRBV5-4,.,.,CASSSAQVSLNEQFF,TGTGCCAGCAGCTCAGCCCAGGTATCTCTCAATGAGCAGTTCTTC
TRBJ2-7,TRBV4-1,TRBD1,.,CASSQGRGTYEQYF,TGCGCCAGCAGCCAAGGCAGGGGGACCTACGAGCAGTACTTC
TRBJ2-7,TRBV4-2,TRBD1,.,CASSPAGTGDHEQYF,TGTGCCAGCAGCCCCGCCGGGACAGGGGACCACGAGCAGTACTTC
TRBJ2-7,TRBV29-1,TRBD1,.,CSVDPQGGQQYF,TGCAGCGTTGATCCACAGGGGGGCCAGCAGTACTTC
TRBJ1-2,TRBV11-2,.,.,CASSLVGPLSLGGYTF,TGTGCCAGCAGCTTAGTGGGCCCCCTATCGTTAGGGGGCTACACCTTC
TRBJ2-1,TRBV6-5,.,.,CASSRDTYNEQFF,TGTGCCAGCAGCCGGGACACATACAATGAGCAGTTCTTC
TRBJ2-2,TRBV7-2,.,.,CASSLAGVLAGELFF,TGTGCCAGCAGCTTAGCTGGGGTTCTCGCCGGGGAGCTGTTTTTT
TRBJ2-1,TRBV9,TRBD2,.,CASSVRGLAGGSSYNEQFF,TGTGCCAGCAGCGTAAGAGGACTAGCGGGGGGGAGCTCCTACAATGAGCAGTTCTTC
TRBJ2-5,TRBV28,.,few,CASRGFDRQETQYF,TGTGCCAGCAGGGGGTTTGACAGGCAAGAGACCCAGTACTTC
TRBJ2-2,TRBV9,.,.,CASSVVGGEGPTGELFF,TGTGCCAGCAGCGTAGTCGGGGGAGAGGGTCCGACCGGGGAGCTGTTTTTT
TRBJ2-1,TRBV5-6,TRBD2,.,CASSKTSGGRGYNEQFF,TGTGCCAGCAGTAAGACTAGCGGCGGGAGGGGCTACAATGAGCAGTTCTTC